The text below deals with one TCR beta chain. Extraction of RNA preceded its reverse transcription into cDNA, which served as the sequencing template. Generated by immunoSEQ multiplex PCR, the TCRdb table keeps only in-frame clones and is missing some. The sample has 95,000 to 100,000 clones; 61% are singletons. This sample is part of a study of CD8+ T cells in alopecia areata. Described treatment: oral pan-JAK inhibitor, 5-10 mg twice daily. Source: CD8+ T cells sorted from blood, taken at week 4, from a patient treated with tofacitinib. This receptor was identified in a human donor with alopecia areata.

Written as DNA, the CDR3 is TGTGCCAGCAAGAGGGGACAGGGGGCGGAGGAGACCCAGTACTTC. Protein sequence: CASKRGQGAEETQYF. The V call is TRBV6-5, the J call TRBJ2-5; 12 bases match TRBD1. The CDR3 runs to 15 residues. Trimming cost V 7 bases and J 5 bases; bases outside gene matches: 8. The V gene's germline CDR1 is MNHEY and CDR2 SVGAGI.